The present T cell receptor beta chain was sequenced within a study of OX40 agonist ivuxolimab in advanced cancers. Study-wide context: Ivuxolimab was an agonistic, fully human IgG2 monoclonal antibody directed against OX40 (CD134), a costimulatory receptor. Intravenous ivuxolimab was administered to patients every 2 weeks at six dose levels: 0.01, 0.1, 0.3, 1.5, 3 and 10 mg/kg. Of the approximately 54 patients in dose escalation, some 20 had hepatocellular carcinoma, some 15 had melanoma, 9 had renal cell carcinoma and 9 had head and neck cancer. The dose-escalation cohort was roughly 80% male with a mean age of approximately 59 years, ranging from roughly 20 to 85. Prior anti-PD-1, anti-PD-L1 or anti-CTLA-4 therapy was permitted, and checkpoint inhibitors had been received by around 40% of dose-escalation patients. Partial responses occurred in three dose-escalation patients: two with cutaneous melanoma and one with hepatocellular carcinoma. The purpose of peripheral TCRbeta sequencing was to test whether ivuxolimab changed TCR sequence diversity and led to clonal T-cell expansion. The paper reports the monotherapy dose-escalation portion (N of about 56 patients) of the phase I ivuxolimab trial.

For sequencing of the TCRbeta CDR3 region, genomic DNA was extracted from the sorted cells. The immunoSEQ Assay was used to sequence the TCRbeta CDR3 regions. TCRdb mirrors the immuneACCESS table, restricted to in-frame sequences. Some clones are absent from its copies; in checked studies, under half trace to an unresolved V gene, and the reason for the others is unknown. Counted in this sample were some 75,000 clones; around 82% of them appeared once. Around 2.1% of the sample is in the top ten clones. Comment on this clone: Its antigen has not been determined. Per-base qualities were not stored, and no clone one base away is much larger.

Patients with a history of autoimmune disease or receiving systemic immunosuppression were excluded from the trial. Peripheral blood for TCR sequencing was collected from all dose cohorts at baseline, on cycle 4 day 1, and on cycle 7 day 1. The samples were drawn from a first-in-human, open-label, multicenter phase I dose-escalation trial of ivuxolimab. The trial enrolled adults with locally advanced or metastatic head and neck squamous cell, hepatocellular, melanoma or renal cell carcinoma. Before TCR sequencing, CD4+ T cells and CD8+ T cells were sorted from peripheral blood as separate populations. Findings and caveats that apply to the study as a whole: After ivuxolimab, expanded clones were on average more numerous among CD8+ T cells than among CD4+ T cells. Which antigens the clonally expanded peripheral T cells were specific for was not determined. At doses from 0.1 to 3.0 mg/kg, clonal expansion was seen in both CD4+ and CD8+ blood T cells between baseline and week 6. Low levels of normalized T-cell clonal expansion were also seen in some patients who did not respond. In the 0.1-3.0 mg/kg groups, partial responders had among the lowest normalized peripheral clonal expansion, particularly in CD8+ T cells.

According to the germline V gene, CDR1 reads SGHTA and CDR2 reads FQGNSA. V and J lose 5 bases and 7 bases, and a span of 30 bases separates them. From cysteine to phenylalanine, the CDR3 is 18 amino acids long. Only the CDR3 region is kept as DNA, spanning 54 bases read in frame from base 1. Specimen: CD4+ or CD8+ T cells sorted from blood, collected in a trial of the OX40 agonist ivuxolimab. The source of this sequence is an adult with an advanced solid tumor such as melanoma, head and neck, liver or kidney cancer. The chain joins TRBV7-2 to TRBJ2-7; the D gene is possibly TRBD2, with 7 bases matching. The CDR3 region reads CASSPIRTGGGLAWEQYF. Read as DNA, the sequence is TGTGCCAGCAGCCCGATTCGGACGGGGGGCGGGTTAGCGTGGGAGCAGTACTTC. With the portions outside the CDR3 filled from the reference TRBV7-2 and TRBJ2-7 genes, the complete variable region becomes GAGVSQSPSNKVTEKGKDVELRCDPISGHTALYWYRQSLGQGLEFLIYFQGNSAPDKSGLPSDRFSAERTGGSVSTLTIQRTQQEDSAVYLCASSPIRTGGGLAWEQYFGPGTRLTVT.